The 21 T cell receptor beta chains below come from one sample, sequenced in a study of T cells in narcolepsy. Profiling relied on immunoSEQ multiplex PCR, and the TCRdb table lists in-frame clones only, not all of them. The sample consists of some 30,000 clones, roughly 80% of them appearing once. Material: CD45RA- memory CD4+ T cells from PBMCs. These receptors all stem from a human donor with narcolepsy.

This clone was counted between two and nine times. The identical CDR3 is also encoded by other nucleotide sequences in the sample. The rearrangement joins TRBV27 to TRBJ1-2, with D unresolved. The germline V gene has CDR1 MNHEY and CDR2 SMNVEV (reference sequence). Trimming removed 0 bases from V and 5 bases from J, with 10 bases in between. CDR3 length: 14 amino acids. DNA for the CDR3: TGTGCCAGCAGTTTATCGGCCGGGGATTATGGCTACACCTTC. Its protein is CASSLSAGDYGYTF.

The J gene is TRBJ2-3, the V gene TRBV7-8, with TRBD1 matching 10 bases. Germline assignment: CDR1 SGHVS and CDR2 FQNEAQ. The CDR3 runs 14 residues. V gave up 4 bases and J gave up 8 bases; unmatched junction bases: 6. The CDR3 is CASSSGTGVGTQYF. The CDR3 DNA reads TGTGCCAGCAGCTCGGGGACAGGGGTCGGTACGCAGTATTTT.

V usage is TRBV7-8 and J usage is TRBJ2-5, with 8 bases that match TRBD2. The germline gives CDR1 SGHVS, CDR2 FQNEAQ. This CDR3 region has 15 residues. V lost 10 bases to trimming and J lost 2 bases; unmatched junction nucleotides: 12. The CDR3 reads CATLFLSGGQETQYF. Written as DNA, the CDR3 is TGTGCCACCCTCTTTCTTTCGGGGGGGCAAGAGACCCAGTACTTC.

CDR3 bases: TGTGCCAGTAGTAACCGGGACAGGGCTTCCTACGAGCAGTACTTC. Translated: CASSNRDRASYEQYF. V gene TRBV19 combines with J gene TRBJ2-7, with TRBD1 matching over 9 bases. V lost 4 bases, J lost 1 base, and 5 bases stayed unmatched. This CDR3 is built from 15 residues. Germline V gives CDR1 LNHDA, CDR2 SQIVND (reference sequence).

CDR3 bases: TGTGCCAGCAGCTTCGGGGGGAACGGCAATCAGCCCCAGCATTTT. This encodes CASSFGGNGNQPQHF. V is TRBV5-4 and J is TRBJ1-5; possibly TRBD1 for D (5 bases). The V end was cut by 2 bases, the J end by 2 bases, with 11 bases between. Germline V CDR1 and CDR2: SGHNT, YYREEE (reference sequence). CDR3 length equals 15 residues.

CDR3 in amino acids: CASSSIQGQNSPLHF. CDR3 bases: TGTGCCAGCAGCTCCATACAGGGGCAGAATTCACCCCTCCACTTT. The rearrangement joins TRBV27 to TRBJ1-6; 7 bases line up with TRBD1. Germline CDR1 reads MNHEY; CDR2 reads SMNVEV (reference sequence). This CDR3 is 15 amino acids long. J was trimmed by 7 bases and V by 6 bases; bases with no gene match: 9.

This sequence joins TRBV18 and TRBJ1-3, with 8 bases lining up with TRBD1. Germline values: CDR1 KGHSH, CDR2 LQKENI. This CDR3 comprises 17 residues. J lost 0 bases, V lost 3 bases, and 7 bases had no gene match. This CDR3 reads CASSPTGTGPSGNTIYF. CDR3 DNA sequence: TGTGCCAGCTCACCGACCGGGACAGGACCCTCTGGAAACACCATATATTTT.

The V and J genes are TRBV6-1 and TRBJ1-1; D is possibly TRBD1 (5 bases). CDR1 is MNHNS and CDR2 is SASEGT in the germline V gene. Trimming removed 7 bases at V and 11 bases at J, with 14 bases between. The CDR3 runs 11 residues. The CDR3 loop reads CASTTGGKAFF. The CDR3 DNA is TGTGCCAGCACGACCGGGGGGAAGGCTTTCTTT.

This rearrangement joins TRBV7-6 to TRBJ1-5, with D perhaps TRBD1 (6 bases). Germline V gene data show CDR1 as SGHVS and CDR2 as FNYEAQ. V was shortened by 0 bases and J by 2 bases, with 17 bases between the two germline ends. The CDR3 covers 18 residues. CDR3 residues: CASSLAAWGTRGNQPQHF. As DNA, the CDR3 is TGTGCCAGCAGCTTAGCGGCCTGGGGGACACGGGGCAATCAGCCCCAGCATTTT.

The rearrangement links TRBV29-1 to TRBJ2-1, with 13 positions matching TRBD2. The CDR3 totals 16 residues. Trimming took 3 bases from V and 4 from J; bases not matched to a gene: 6. Germline CDR1 SQVTM, CDR2 ANQGSEA. The CDR3 DNA sequence: TGCAGCGTTGATAGGACTAGCGGGGGTAGTTACAATGAGCAGTTCTTC. Translation: CSVDRTSGGSYNEQFF.

The rearrangement joins TRBV5-1 to TRBJ2-7; the D gene is possibly TRBD2 (7 bases). Germline CDR1 reads SGHRS; CDR2 reads YFSETQ. The V end lost 4 bases, the J end lost 2 bases, and 13 bases lay between the germline ends. The CDR3 loop spans 14 amino acids. CDR3 residues: CASSLGGAPYEQYF. CDR3 nucleotides: TGCGCCAGCAGCCTGGGGGGGGCCCCCTACGAGCAGTACTTC.

This clone was seen only a few times. The V gene is TRBV5-1, the J gene TRBJ1-2, with D perhaps matching TRBD1 (6 bases). CDR3 size: 15 residues. V was trimmed by 0 bases and J by 6 bases, leaving 15 bases between them. Germline V lookup: CDR1 SGHRS, CDR2 YFSETQ. The CDR3 is CASSLDLGGANGYTF. CDR3 bases: TGCGCCAGCAGCTTGGATTTAGGGGGGGCGAATGGCTACACCTTC.

The V gene is TRBV30, the J gene TRBJ1-6; 7 nucleotides match TRBD1. Trimming took 3 bases from V and 8 from J; bases not matched to a gene: 13. Germline CDR1 is GTSNPN and CDR2 is SVGIG (reference sequence). The CDR3 has 16 residues. CDR3 protein: CAWSGLRTGPDSPLHF. The CDR3 bases are TGTGCCTGGAGCGGCCTTCGGACAGGCCCAGATTCACCCCTCCACTTT.

Only one count was recorded for this clone. The chain uses TRBV10-2 and TRBJ1-5; the match to TRBD1 covers 7 bases. The germline V gene has CDR1 WSHSY and CDR2 SAAADI. The V segment lost 6 bases and the J segment 0 bases; nucleotides outside the gene matches: 11. The CDR3 runs to 17 residues. The CDR3 region is CASRSTGTGSSNQPQHF. The CDR3 bases are TGCGCCAGCAGATCGACAGGGACGGGTTCTAGCAATCAGCCCCAGCATTTT.

V usage is TRBV30 and J usage is TRBJ2-5, with 8 bases identical to TRBD1. The germline V gene encodes CDR1 GTSNPN and CDR2 SVGIG (reference sequence). With 3 bases clipped from V and 3 bases from J, the junction kept 3 bases outside the gene matches. This CDR3 is built from 13 residues. The CDR3 sequence: CAWRDRDKETQYF. The CDR3 DNA reads TGTGCCTGGAGGGACAGGGATAAAGAGACCCAGTACTTC.

This CDR3 is CASASRFQETQYF. Here the CDR3 DNA reads TGTGCCAGCGCGAGCCGATTCCAAGAGACCCAGTACTTC. The gene calls are TRBV27 and TRBJ2-5, with unresolved D. Per the germline V gene, CDR1 is MNHEY and CDR2 is SMNVEV (reference sequence). V lost 8 bases to trimming and J lost 1 base, with 11 bases between them. The CDR3 loop spans 13 amino acids.

The table lists this clone with a count of one. The chain couples TRBV14 to TRBJ1-6; D is perhaps TRBD1 (5 bases). This CDR3 contains 15 residues. The germline V gene has CDR1 SGHDN and CDR2 FVKESK. Trimming left V 0 bases short and J 10 bases short, with 13 bases between. The CDR3 protein is CASSQDPQGRSPLHF. CDR3 bases: TGTGCCAGCAGCCAAGATCCCCAGGGACGGTCACCCCTCCACTTT.

This chain uses TRBV19 with TRBJ2-1; D is uncertain. Germline V gene lookup returns CDR1 LNHDA and CDR2 SQIVND (reference sequence). The ends were cut back, 6 bases at V and 2 bases at J, with 11 bases in the middle. The CDR3 spans 14 residues. CDR3: CASRGLETYNEQFF. In DNA form, the CDR3 reads TGTGCCAGTAGGGGATTGGAAACCTACAATGAGCAGTTCTTC.

The rearrangement joins TRBV2 to TRBJ1-2; no reliable D call. Germline V gene sequence: CDR1 SNHLY, CDR2 FYNNEI. Trimming took 2 bases from V and 3 from J, leaving 7 bases between them. This CDR3 has 13 amino acids. CDR3 amino acids: CASSELQDYGYTF. As DNA, the CDR3 is TGTGCCAGCAGTGAACTGCAGGACTATGGCTACACCTTC.

This CDR3 is CASSIRDFGDNEQFF. The DNA of the CDR3 is TGTGCCAGTAGTATCCGGGACTTCGGAGACAATGAGCAGTTCTTC. The chain carries TRBV19 and TRBJ2-1, with TRBD2 as a possible D gene (6 bases). V gave up 3 bases and J gave up 5 bases, with 14 bases separating them. Per germline, CDR1 LNHDA and CDR2 SQIVND (reference sequence). The CDR3 contains 15 residues.

The V call is TRBV5-8, the J call TRBJ1-5, with D possibly matching TRBD1 (5 bases). The CDR3 sequence is 15 residues long. V was pared by 6 bases and J by 5 bases, with 18 bases between. Germline CDR1 and CDR2: SGHTS and YDEGEE. The CDR3 protein is CASNGDGNIHQPQHF. The CDR3 nucleotides read TGTGCCAGCAATGGGGACGGCAATATCCATCAGCCCCAGCATTTT.